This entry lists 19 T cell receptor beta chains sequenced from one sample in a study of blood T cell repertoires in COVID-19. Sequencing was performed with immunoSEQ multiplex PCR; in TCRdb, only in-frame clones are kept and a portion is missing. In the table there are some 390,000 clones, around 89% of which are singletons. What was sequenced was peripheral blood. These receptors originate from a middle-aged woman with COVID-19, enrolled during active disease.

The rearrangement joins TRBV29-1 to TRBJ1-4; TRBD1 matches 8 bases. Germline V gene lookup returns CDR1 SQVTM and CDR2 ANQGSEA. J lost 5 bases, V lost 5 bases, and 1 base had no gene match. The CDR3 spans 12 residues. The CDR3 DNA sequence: TGCAGCGTTTGGACAGGGAATGAAAAACTGTTTTTT. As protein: CSVWTGNEKLFF.

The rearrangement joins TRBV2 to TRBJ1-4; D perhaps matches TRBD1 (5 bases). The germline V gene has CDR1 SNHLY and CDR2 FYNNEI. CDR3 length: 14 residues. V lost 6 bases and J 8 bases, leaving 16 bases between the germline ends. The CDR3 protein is CASRGDYVREKLFF. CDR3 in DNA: TGTGCCAGCAGGGGGGACTATGTGCGGGAAAAACTGTTTTTT.

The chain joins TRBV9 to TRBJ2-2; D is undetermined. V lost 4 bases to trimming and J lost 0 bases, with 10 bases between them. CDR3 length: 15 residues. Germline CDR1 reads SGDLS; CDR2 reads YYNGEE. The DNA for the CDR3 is TGTGCCAGCAGCCTCAAGAGCTCGAACACCGGGGAGCTGTTTTTT. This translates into CASSLKSSNTGELFF.

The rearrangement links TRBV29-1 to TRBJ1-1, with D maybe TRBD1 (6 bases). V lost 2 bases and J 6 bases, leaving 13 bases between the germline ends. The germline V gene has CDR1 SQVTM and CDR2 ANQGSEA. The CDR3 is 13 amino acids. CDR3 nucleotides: TGCAGCGTTGAACTAGGCGGACAGCCTGAAGCTTTCTTT. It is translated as CSVELGGQPEAFF.

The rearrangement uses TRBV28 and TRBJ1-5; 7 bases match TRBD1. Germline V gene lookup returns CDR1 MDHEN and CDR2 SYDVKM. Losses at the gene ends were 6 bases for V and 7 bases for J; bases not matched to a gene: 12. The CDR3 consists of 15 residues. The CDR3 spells CASRFRQGLWQPQHF. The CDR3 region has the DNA TGTGCCAGCAGGTTCCGACAGGGCCTATGGCAGCCCCAGCATTTT. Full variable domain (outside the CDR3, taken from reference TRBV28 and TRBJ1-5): DVKVTQSSRYLVKRTGEKVFLECVQDMDHENMFWYRQDPGLGLRLIYFSYDVKMKEKGDIPEGYSVSREKKERFSLILESASTNQTSMYLCASRFRQGLWQPQHFGDGTRLSIL.

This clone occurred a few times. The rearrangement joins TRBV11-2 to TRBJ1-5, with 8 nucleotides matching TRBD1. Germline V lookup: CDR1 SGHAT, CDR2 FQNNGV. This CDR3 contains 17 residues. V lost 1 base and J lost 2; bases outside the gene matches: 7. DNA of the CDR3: TGTGCCAGCAGCTTAGGCCCGACAGGGGCCCGCAATCAGCCCCAGCATTTT. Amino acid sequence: CASSLGPTGARNQPQHF.

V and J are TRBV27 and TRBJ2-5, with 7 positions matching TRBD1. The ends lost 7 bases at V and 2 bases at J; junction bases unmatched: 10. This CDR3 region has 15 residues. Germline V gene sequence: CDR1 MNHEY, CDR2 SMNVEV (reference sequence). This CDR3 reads CASTPRDRAQETQYF. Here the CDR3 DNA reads TGTGCCAGCACCCCCCGGGACAGAGCGCAAGAGACCCAGTACTTC.

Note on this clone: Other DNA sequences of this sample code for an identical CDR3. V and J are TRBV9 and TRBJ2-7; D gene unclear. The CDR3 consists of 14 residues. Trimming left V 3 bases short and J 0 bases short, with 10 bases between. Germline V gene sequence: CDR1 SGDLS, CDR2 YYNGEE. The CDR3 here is CASSGGGYSYEQYF. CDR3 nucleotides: TGTGCCAGCAGCGGCGGCGGTTACTCCTACGAGCAGTACTTC.

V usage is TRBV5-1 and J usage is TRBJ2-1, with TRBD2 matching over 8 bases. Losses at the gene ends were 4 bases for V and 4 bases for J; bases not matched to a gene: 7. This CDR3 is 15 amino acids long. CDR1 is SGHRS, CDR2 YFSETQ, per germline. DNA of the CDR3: TGCGCCAGCAGCCCTGTCGCGGGGGGTTACAATGAGCAGTTCTTC. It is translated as CASSPVAGGYNEQFF.

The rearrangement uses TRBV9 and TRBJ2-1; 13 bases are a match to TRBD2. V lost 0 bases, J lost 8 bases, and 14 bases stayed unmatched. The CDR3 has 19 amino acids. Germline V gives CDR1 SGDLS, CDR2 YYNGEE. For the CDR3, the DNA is TGTGCCAGCAGCGTAGCGGGGACTAGCGGGAATCGGAGAATTTATGAGCAGTTCTTC. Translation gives CASSVAGTSGNRRIYEQFF.

CDR3 coding DNA: TGTGCCAGCAGCGGGGGACTAGCGACAGATACGCAGTATTTT. Its translation is CASSGGLATDTQYF. This chain connects TRBV6-4 to TRBJ2-3; 10 nucleotides align to TRBD2. This CDR3 contains 14 residues. After removal of 6 bases from V and 3 bases from J, the junction contained 3 bases not matched to a gene. CDR1 and CDR2 (germline): MRHNA, SNTAGT.

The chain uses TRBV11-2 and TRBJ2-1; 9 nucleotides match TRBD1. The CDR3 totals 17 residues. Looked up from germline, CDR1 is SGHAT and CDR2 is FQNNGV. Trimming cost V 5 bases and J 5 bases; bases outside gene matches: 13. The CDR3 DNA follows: TGTGCCAGCAGCCTTATGGGACAGGGAGGTAAGGACAATGAGCAGTTCTTC. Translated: CASSLMGQGGKDNEQFF.

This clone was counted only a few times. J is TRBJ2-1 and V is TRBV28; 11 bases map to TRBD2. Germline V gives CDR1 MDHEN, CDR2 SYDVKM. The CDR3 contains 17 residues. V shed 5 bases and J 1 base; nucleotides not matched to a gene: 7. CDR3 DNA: TGTGCCAGCAGTCTACTAGCGGGAGTGTTGTCCTACAATGAGCAGTTCTTC. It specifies CASSLLAGVLSYNEQFF.

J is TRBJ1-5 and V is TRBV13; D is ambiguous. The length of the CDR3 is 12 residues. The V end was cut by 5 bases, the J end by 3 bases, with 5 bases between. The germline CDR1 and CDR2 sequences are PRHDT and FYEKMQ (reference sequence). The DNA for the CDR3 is TGTGCCAGCAGCGCGAACAATCAGCCCCAGCATTTT. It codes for CASSANNQPQHF.

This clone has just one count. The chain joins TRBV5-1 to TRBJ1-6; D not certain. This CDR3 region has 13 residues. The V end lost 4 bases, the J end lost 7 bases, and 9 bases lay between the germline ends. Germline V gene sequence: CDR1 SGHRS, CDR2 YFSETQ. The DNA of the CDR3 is TGCGCCAGCAGCCCAAAATCAAATTCACCCCTCCACTTT. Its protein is CASSPKSNSPLHF.

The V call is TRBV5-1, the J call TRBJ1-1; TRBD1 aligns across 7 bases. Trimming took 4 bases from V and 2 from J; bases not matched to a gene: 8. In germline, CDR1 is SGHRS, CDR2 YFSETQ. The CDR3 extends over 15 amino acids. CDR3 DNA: TGCGCCAGCAGCCTCGGGACAGTCTATAACACTGAAGCTTTCTTT. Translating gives CASSLGTVYNTEAFF.

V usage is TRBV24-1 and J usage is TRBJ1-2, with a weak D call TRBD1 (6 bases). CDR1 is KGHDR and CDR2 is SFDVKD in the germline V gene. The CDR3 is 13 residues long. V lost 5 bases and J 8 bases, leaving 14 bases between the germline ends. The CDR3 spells CATSVSEQGGYTF. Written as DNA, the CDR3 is TGTGCCACCAGTGTAAGTGAGCAGGGGGGCTACACCTTC.

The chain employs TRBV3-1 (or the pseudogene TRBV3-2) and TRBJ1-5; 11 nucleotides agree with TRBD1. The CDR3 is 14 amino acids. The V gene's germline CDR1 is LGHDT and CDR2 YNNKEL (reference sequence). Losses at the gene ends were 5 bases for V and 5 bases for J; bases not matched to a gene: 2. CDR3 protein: CASSGTGGDQPQHF. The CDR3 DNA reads TGTGCCAGCAGCGGGACAGGGGGAGATCAGCCCCAGCATTTT.

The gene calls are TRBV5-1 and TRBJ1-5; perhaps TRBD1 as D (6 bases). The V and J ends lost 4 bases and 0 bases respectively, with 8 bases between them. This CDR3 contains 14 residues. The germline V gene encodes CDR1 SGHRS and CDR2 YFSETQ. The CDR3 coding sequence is TGCGCCAGCAGCCAAGGGGGTAGCAATCAGCCCCAGCATTTT. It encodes CASSQGGSNQPQHF.